A selection of T cell receptor beta chains follows, all from one sample in a study of T cell responses to AZD1222 COVID-19 vaccine. Using immunoSEQ multiplex PCR, the repertoire was profiled, and TCRdb retains in-frame clones only, with some absent. The sample lists about 120,000 clones; over 75% were seen once. Sample: peripheral blood, taken on day 0 of MenACWY control vaccination. Source of these receptors: an adult in good health. CDR3s include the opening cysteine and the closing phenylalanine or tryptophan. A D gene is named only where the DNA matches it firmly. Rows may omit the clone size; those that give it use once, few, many or a size class.

J gene	V gene	clone size	D gene	CDR3 DNA	CDR3 protein
TRBJ2-7	TRBV18	.	.	TGTGCCAGCTCACCAGGGGGCGGGGCCCCTGGCGAGCAGTACTTC	CASSPGGGAPGEQYF
TRBJ1-3	TRBV7-2	.	TRBD1	TGTGCCAGCAGCTTAGCCCCAGGGGGATCTGGAAACACCATATATTTT	CASSLAPGGSGNTIYF
TRBJ2-1	TRBV7-2	few	.	TGTGCCAGCAGCTCCGATAGGAACAGGGCTGGCAATGAGCAGTTCTTC	CASSSDRNRAGNEQFF
TRBJ1-1	TRBV11-2	.	.	TGTGCCAGCAGCAAAGGTGTCCGGACCGACATGAACACTGAAGCTTTCTTT	CASSKGVRTDMNTEAFF
TRBJ2-3	TRBV20-1	.	.	TGCAGTGCTAGAGTGGGTGATACGCAGTATTTT	CSARVGDTQYF
TRBJ1-3	TRBV28	.	.	TGTGCCAGCAGCCTCTACAGGGCTAGGCCTGGAAACACCATATATTTT	CASSLYRARPGNTIYF
TRBJ2-2	TRBV11-3	.	.	TGTGCCGGCAGCAAACGGTTCGGGGAGCTGTTTTTT	CAGSKRFGELFF
TRBJ2-5	TRBV28	.	TRBD1	TGTGCCAGCAGTCGCCGCGGGACAGGCGGAGAGACCCAGTACTTC	CASSRRGTGGETQYF
TRBJ1-4	TRBV18	.	.	TGTGCCAGCTCAACAACTAATGAAAAACTGTTTTTT	CASSTTNEKLFF
TRBJ1-2	TRBV18	.	.	TGTGCCAGCTCACTACAGGGAAATGGCTACACCTTC	CASSLQGNGYTF
TRBJ1-1	TRBV2	.	.	TGTGCCAGCCTTTTGGGACGAGCGAACACTGAAGCTTTCTTT	CASLLGRANTEAFF
TRBJ1-4	TRBV7-6	few	.	TGTGCCAGCACAAGTGGGGAGCCTCATGAAAAACTGTTTTTT	CASTSGEPHEKLFF
TRBJ1-2	TRBV10-1	.	TRBD1	TGCGCCAGCAGCGCCGGGACAGGGGGCTATGGCTACACCTTC	CASSAGTGGYGYTF
TRBJ2-7	TRBV30	once	TRBD1	TGTGCCTGGAGTGTAGGGACAGGGGACTACGAGCAGTACTTC	CAWSVGTGDYEQYF
TRBJ2-2	TRBV5-6	.	.	TGTGCCAGCAGCTTGGGCCCGCGGACAGCGTTGGGCGGGGAGCTGTTTTTT	CASSLGPRTALGGELFF
TRBJ2-6	TRBV7-6	.	.	TGTGCCAGCAGCTCCACGAGCTCTGGGGCCAACGTCCTGACTTTC	CASSSTSSGANVLTF
TRBJ1-6	TRBV5-1	few	TRBD1	TGCGCCAGCAGACTCGACAGGGGGCTTCCAAATTCACCCCTCCACTTT	CASRLDRGLPNSPLHF
TRBJ1-5	TRBV7-2	.	.	TGTGCCAGCAGCCAGGGAGGCAATCAGCCCCAGCATTTT	CASSQGGNQPQHF
TRBJ2-5	TRBV27	.	TRBD1	TGTGCCAGCAGGCCTGGGACAGGGCTGAAGGAGACCCAGTACTTC	CASRPGTGLKETQYF
TRBJ2-5	TRBV18	.	.	TGTGCCAGCTCACCAGAGGCAGGGGTCCAAGAGACCCAGTACTTC	CASSPEAGVQETQYF
TRBJ2-1	TRBV2	.	.	TGTGCCAGCTTGGGATATTACAATGAGCAGTTCTTC	CASLGYYNEQFF
TRBJ2-3	TRBV5-1	.	.	TGCGCCAGCAGCTTGGGTCTTGGACCTAGCACAGATACGCAGTATTTT	CASSLGLGPSTDTQYF
TRBJ2-1	TRBV7-3	.	.	TGTGCCAGCAGCTTAATCGGTGGAAGCGTGATCAATGAGCAGTTCTTC	CASSLIGGSVINEQFF
TRBJ1-1	TRBV10-3	.	.	TGTGCCATCAGTTCTGGACAGCAGGGGAACACTGAAGCTTTCTTT	CAISSGQQGNTEAFF
TRBJ1-6	TRBV7-3	.	.	TGTGCCAGCAGCTTAATTGGGGGCGCGGGTTCACCCCTCCACTTT	CASSLIGGAGSPLHF
TRBJ1-2	TRBV7-9	.	.	TGTGCCAGCAGCGGGGAGTACTATGGCTACACCTTC	CASSGEYYGYTF
TRBJ1-2	TRBV18	.	.	TGTGCCAGCTCACCACCGACGCGGAACTATGGCTACACCTTC	CASSPPTRNYGYTF
TRBJ2-7	TRBV4-1	.	TRBD1	TGCGCCAGCAGCCAAGAGGGGTACAGGGGGCGCGAGCAGTACTTC	CASSQEGYRGREQYF
TRBJ2-7	TRBV11-3	.	.	TGTGCCAGCAGCCCACAACAGGGACTCGAGCAGTACTTC	CASSPQQGLEQYF
TRBJ1-2	TRBV9	.	TRBD1	TGTGCCAGCAGCGTCGACAGGGGTCGCGGCTACACCTTC	CASSVDRGRGYTF
TRBJ1-2	TRBV7-9	.	.	TGTGCCAGCAGCTTAGGGCAGGGCGGAGGCTACACCTTC	CASSLGQGGGYTF
TRBJ2-7	TRBV28	.	TRBD1	TGTGCCAGCAGTCTCCGGGACAGGGGGCGGTTGAGGCAGTACTTC	CASSLRDRGRLRQYF
TRBJ1-5	TRBV2	.	TRBD1	TGTGCCAGCAGTGTAGACAGGGGTAAGCCCCAGCATTTT	CASSVDRGKPQHF
TRBJ2-5	TRBV27	.	TRBD1	TGTGCCAGCAGTTTAGACCCCGACAGGGTACAAGAGACCCAGTACTTC	CASSLDPDRVQETQYF
TRBJ2-3	TRBV11-3	.	.	TGTGCCAGCAGCATAGGGACCACAGATACGCAGTATTTT	CASSIGTTDTQYF
TRBJ1-2	TRBV18	.	TRBD1	TGTGCCAGCTCACAGGGGGCAGCTAACTATGGCTACACCTTC	CASSQGAANYGYTF
TRBJ1-1	TRBV4-2	.	.	TGTGCCAGCAGGGCGGCAGGACGGGGGAACACTGAAGCTTTCTTT	CASRAAGRGNTEAFF
TRBJ2-4	TRBV7-9	.	.	TGTGCCAGCAGCCCTAGTGGGACATCAAACATTCAGTACTTC	CASSPSGTSNIQYF
TRBJ1-4	TRBV4-2	.	.	TGTGCCAGCAGCCAAGTTAATGAAAAACTGTTTTTT	CASSQVNEKLFF
TRBJ2-5	TRBV11-3	.	.	TGTGCCAGCAGCCCCCGGACAGTGGAAGAGACCCAGTACTTC	CASSPRTVEETQYF
TRBJ2-7	TRBV3-1/TRBV3-2	.	.	TGTGCCAGCAGCCCGTCGGGGAACGAGCAGTACTTC	CASSPSGNEQYF
TRBJ1-2	TRBV2	.	TRBD1	TGTGCCAGCAGGGAAGGGACAGGGATAATTGGCTACACCTTC	CASREGTGIIGYTF